This T cell receptor beta chain was sequenced during a study of blood T cells in healthy people across ages (dated by TCRdb to the mid-2010s). Describing the broader study: Template switching captured roughly one uniquely barcoded TCR beta cDNA molecule per two T cells in model experiments. Using deep sequencing normalized with unique cDNA molecular identifiers, the study measured how TCR beta repertoire diversity changes with age. The donors were split into four age groups: young (average roughly 15 years), middle-aged (roughly 39), aged (about 56) and long-lived (82). To avoid experimental bias, donors of different ages were spread randomly across the sequencing lanes. Two additional independent replicas of 1 million unique cDNA reads from the same blood draw were analyzed for two donors (one aged 18 to 30 and one aged 80 or older).

The library was prepared using 5' RACE. Sequencing was performed on an Illumina HiSeq 2500. The second PCR ran for roughly 7 to 12 cycles and used a J-beta primer mix along with a sample-barcoded 5' primer. A unique molecular identifier was introduced onto each TCR beta cDNA molecule by a template-switch 5' adaptor carrying 12 random nucleotides. At least 2.5 million CDR3-containing paired-end reads were obtained from each sample. The Mint cDNA synthesis kit, primed by a TRBC-specific oligonucleotide, was used to synthesize first-strand cDNA from all RNA. All cDNA was treated with uracil-DNA glycosylase and then went through a first 18-cycle PCR with the universal primers M1SS and BC2_uni_R. Per the original workflow: For normalization, 1 million high-quality reads were randomly selected from each sample, with every read carrying a distinct molecular identifier. Instead of being binned into consensus sequences, reads that shared molecular identifiers were thrown out. MiTCR, set to a Q25 quality threshold and the strictest error-elimination algorithm, was used for CDR3 identification, clonotype clustering and error correction. A nonparametric unseen species model with Euler transformation was used to estimate lower-bound total TCR beta diversity. TCRdb's own reprocessing of the public reads used fastp at Q25 and MiXCR and kept productive beta chains. For every CDR3 protein sequence, its rows merge into one entry that carries the most common genes and DNA. In this record, the V and J calls reflect TCRdb's handling and not the investigators' own analysis. The sample contains around 940,000 distinct CDR3 sequences, about 53% of them found a single time. Of the sample, over 20% falls within the top ten clones.

Concerning this clonotype: What this receptor recognizes is not known. Per-base qualities were not stored, and no clone one base away is much larger.

Systemically healthy Caucasian individuals from Russia, 39 in total and aged roughly 6 to 100 years, were included as donors. Around 10 milliliters of peripheral blood were drawn from each donor into EDTA-treated Vacutainer tubes. Ficoll-Paque density-gradient centrifugation was used to isolate PBMCs, with at least 6 million obtained per sample. Trizol reagent was used to extract total RNA from the PBMCs, yielding at least 6 micrograms per sample. For every donor, flow cytometry on a PBMC aliquot measured the percentage of naive CD45RAhigh/CD27high T cells. What the work shows at the level of the full study, not this receptor alone: The percentage of naive T cells measured by flow cytometry correlated strongly with observed TCR beta diversity. Since profiling was done on bulk unsorted PBMCs, naive and antigen-experienced compartments could not be conclusively compared. Estimates of total diversity based on one million sequenced T cells were considered lower bounds and underestimates. The CMV infection status of donors was not known, potentially confounding age-related changes in expanded clonotypes. Compared with the aged group, the long-lived group had more naive CD4+ T cells, fewer expanded clones and increased TCR diversity, suggesting age selection. Observed TCR beta diversity per million T cells fell roughly linearly with age, and a significant reduction was already apparent by age around 40.

V is reduced by 5 bases and J by 1 base, leaving a spacing of 14 bases between them. CDR1 and CDR2, per the germline V gene, are SGHTA and FQGNSA. The CDR3 starts with the cysteine, ends with the phenylalanine, and has 15 residues. Of all the DNA, just the CDR3 is kept, 45 bases in frame from base 1. Sequencing was carried out using blood. The receptor was isolated from an older woman in good health. This chain joins TRBV7-2 to TRBJ1-1; the best D guess is TRBD1, with 6 bases matching. This receptor has the CDR3 CASSGYGGANTEAFF. The nucleotide sequence is TGTGCCAGCAGCGGATATGGGGGGGCGAACACTGAAGCTTTCTTT.